The clone carrying this TCR beta chain was seen repeatedly, ten times or more. Its antigen is unknown. V lost 4 bases and J lost 10, with 17 bases in between. CDR3 length: 14 residues. Germline lookup yields CDR1 LGHNA and CDR2 YSLEER. The sample originates from a study of T cells after yellow fever vaccination. Whole-study findings and limits: Reappearance after the booster was observed for most primary-vaccination clones (roughly 96% CD4, over 70% CD8). Weaker overall was a secondary response that nonetheless peaked faster, on day 5 versus 15.

5'RACE template switching produced TCR cDNA carrying a universal primer site and UMIs. Via MiXCR, TCRdb re-called the 5' RACE reads, giving one row per CDR3 protein. This table has 350,000 or so distinct CDR3 sequences, roughly 8.4% appearing once. This TCR was sampled from a man aged 18 to 29 who received the YFV17D yellow fever vaccine. The chain carries TRBV4-3 and TRBJ2-1; TRBD1 or TRBD2 may be the D gene (6 bases each). The source was PBMCs, collected about 49 days after the first yellow fever vaccination. The CDR3 DNA sequence: TGCGCCAGCAGCCGAAAGGAGGGGGGAGCGGAGCAGTTCTTC. Translating it yields CASSRKEGGAEQFF.